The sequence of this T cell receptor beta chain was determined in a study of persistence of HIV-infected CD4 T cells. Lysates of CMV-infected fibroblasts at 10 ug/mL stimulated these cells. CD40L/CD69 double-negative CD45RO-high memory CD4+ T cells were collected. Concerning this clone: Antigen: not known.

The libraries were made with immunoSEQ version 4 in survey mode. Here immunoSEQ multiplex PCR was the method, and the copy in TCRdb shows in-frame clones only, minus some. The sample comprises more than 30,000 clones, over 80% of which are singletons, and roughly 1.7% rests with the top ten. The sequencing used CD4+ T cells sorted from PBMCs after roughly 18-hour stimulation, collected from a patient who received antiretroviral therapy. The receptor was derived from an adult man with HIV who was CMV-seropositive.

The CDR3 here is CASSLSRTGWGNEQFF. Here the CDR3 DNA reads TGTGCCAGCAGTTTATCGAGGACAGGTTGGGGGAATGAGCAGTTCTTC. The chain carries TRBV27 and TRBJ2-1, with TRBD1 identical over 7 bases. The length of the CDR3 is 16 residues. The J segment lost 7 bases and the V segment lost 0 bases, leaving 9 bases of the junction unmatched. From germline, CDR1 is MNHEY and CDR2 SMNVEV (reference sequence).